This T cell receptor beta chain was documented in a study of T cells in Graves' hyperthyroidism and ophthalmopathy. For the study at large: At initial diagnosis, before any treatment had begun, peripheral blood was obtained.

Predating any ophthalmopathy symptoms, the blood sample was taken at first hyperthyroidism diagnosis. At least ten counts were recorded for this clonotype. RNA transcripts yielded amplified TCR beta CDR3 regions. TCR CDR3 underwent first-round RT-PCR with the HTBI primer set. TCRdb independently ran MiXCR on the multiplex PCR reads; one entry per CDR3 protein. In the table there are about 360,000 distinct CDR3 sequences, approximately 13% of which are singletons. V was pared by 1 base and J by 2 bases, with 4 bases between. The germline gives CDR1 SGHAT, CDR2 FQDESV (reference sequence). CDR3 length equals 13 residues.

The V gene is TRBV11-1, the J gene TRBJ2-3; D is ambiguous. This clonotype originated in a man younger than 45 with Graves' hyperthyroidism that later progressed to Graves' ophthalmopathy. Sample: blood. This CDR3 is CASSLDFTDTQYF. CDR3 DNA sequence: TGTGCCAGCAGCTTAGACTTCACAGATACGCAGTATTTT.